A selection of T cell receptor beta chains follows, all from one sample in a study of cytomegalovirus exposure and HLA in healthy donors. TCRdb's copy holds only in-frame clones and misses some; the assay was immunoSEQ multiplex PCR. The table shows 220,000 or so clones, with 78% occurring only once. The sequenced sample was PBMCs. These receptors were taken from a male donor in good health and CMV-seronegative. CDR3s include the opening cysteine and the closing phenylalanine or tryptophan. The order of the fields is J gene, clone size, D gene, V gene, CDR3 DNA, CDR3 protein. A D gene is named only where the DNA matches it firmly. Only some rows state a clone size, as once, few, many or a class for expanded clones.

J gene: TRBJ2-5
clone size: .
D gene: .
V gene: TRBV9
CDR3 DNA: TGTGCCAGCAGCGACACCCTAGCACAAGAGACCCAGTACTTC
CDR3 protein: CASSDTLAQETQYF

J gene: TRBJ2-1
clone size: few
D gene: .
V gene: TRBV7-9
CDR3 DNA: TGTGCCAGCAGCTCGGACCTAGCATATGAGCAGTTCTTC
CDR3 protein: CASSSDLAYEQFF

J gene: TRBJ2-6
clone size: .
D gene: TRBD1
V gene: TRBV7-9
CDR3 DNA: TGTGCCAGCAGACCGTCAGGGGGCGCTGGGGCCAACGTCCTGACTTTC
CDR3 protein: CASRPSGGAGANVLTF

J gene: TRBJ2-7
clone size: .
D gene: TRBD1
V gene: TRBV10-3
CDR3 DNA: TGTGCCATCAGTGCGTTAGGGGACAGGGGTTCCTACGAGCAGTACTTC
CDR3 protein: CAISALGDRGSYEQYF

J gene: TRBJ1-1
clone size: .
D gene: .
V gene: TRBV19
CDR3 DNA: TGTGCCAGTAGTTTCGGGTCTCTATCTGAAGCTTTCTTT
CDR3 protein: CASSFGSLSEAFF

J gene: TRBJ1-6
clone size: once
D gene: .
V gene: TRBV25-1
CDR3 DNA: TGTGCCAGCACCCCATCCCCCGGGTCACCCCTCCACTTT
CDR3 protein: CASTPSPGSPLHF

J gene: TRBJ2-1
clone size: .
D gene: TRBD1
V gene: TRBV6-1
CDR3 DNA: TGTGCCAGCCGACGACAGGGGGCCGTCGACAATGAGCAGTTCTTC
CDR3 protein: CASRRQGAVDNEQFF

J gene: TRBJ2-1
clone size: .
D gene: .
V gene: TRBV7-2
CDR3 DNA: TGTGCCAGCAGCTTATTTGCCAGGGACAATGAGCAGTTCTTC
CDR3 protein: CASSLFARDNEQFF

J gene: TRBJ2-7
clone size: .
D gene: TRBD1
V gene: TRBV27
CDR3 DNA: TGTGCCAGCAGTTCCCCTCAGGGGGCGGGCGAGCAGTACTTC
CDR3 protein: CASSSPQGAGEQYF

J gene: TRBJ2-1
clone size: .
D gene: .
V gene: TRBV25-1
CDR3 DNA: TGTGCCAGCAATATTCGACAAAGGGGTTGGAGTGAGCAGTTCTTC
CDR3 protein: CASNIRQRGWSEQFF

J gene: TRBJ2-1
clone size: .
D gene: TRBD2
V gene: TRBV18
CDR3 DNA: TGTGCCAGCTCACCACCGGTAGCGGGAGGCCCCTACAATGAGCAGTTCTTC
CDR3 protein: CASSPPVAGGPYNEQFF

J gene: TRBJ2-1
clone size: .
D gene: TRBD1
V gene: TRBV18
CDR3 DNA: TGTGCCAGCTCGTCGGGACAGCTTAGCTCCTACAATGAGCAGTTCTTC
CDR3 protein: CASSSGQLSSYNEQFF

J gene: TRBJ1-3
clone size: .
D gene: .
V gene: TRBV9
CDR3 DNA: TGTGCCAGCAGCGCCTCGTCCGGAAACACCATATATTTT
CDR3 protein: CASSASSGNTIYF

J gene: TRBJ2-1
clone size: few
D gene: TRBD2
V gene: TRBV10-3
CDR3 DNA: TGTGCCATCAGTGAGTCGCAAGCTAGCGGGGACCACAATGAGCAGTTCTTC
CDR3 protein: CAISESQASGDHNEQFF

J gene: TRBJ1-5
clone size: once
D gene: .
V gene: TRBV19
CDR3 DNA: TGTGCCAGTAGTATTTTAGCAGGACTGAATCAGCCCCAGCATTTT
CDR3 protein: CASSILAGLNQPQHF

J gene: TRBJ2-3
clone size: .
D gene: .
V gene: TRBV5-4
CDR3 DNA: TGTGCCAGCAGCAGGACGGGACTCTACACAGATACGCAGTATTTT
CDR3 protein: CASSRTGLYTDTQYF

J gene: TRBJ1-1
clone size: .
D gene: .
V gene: TRBV11-2
CDR3 DNA: TGTGCCAGCAGCCCAGGACTAAACACTGAAGCTTTCTTT
CDR3 protein: CASSPGLNTEAFF

J gene: TRBJ2-7
clone size: .
D gene: TRBD2
V gene: TRBV4-1
CDR3 DNA: TGCGCCAGCAGCTCCGCCAGTCTAGCGGGAAGTTCAGGGGACGAGCAGTACTTC
CDR3 protein: CASSSASLAGSSGDEQYF

J gene: TRBJ1-2
clone size: .
D gene: TRBD1
V gene: TRBV6-5
CDR3 DNA: TGTGCCAGCAGAAGGGACAGAGTTTATGGCTACACCTTC
CDR3 protein: CASRRDRVYGYTF

J gene: TRBJ2-3
clone size: .
D gene: TRBD2
V gene: TRBV19
CDR3 DNA: TGTGCCAGTAGGAAGAGCGGGGGCCCAGATACGCAGTATTTT
CDR3 protein: CASRKSGGPDTQYF

J gene: TRBJ2-3
clone size: .
D gene: .
V gene: TRBV4-2
CDR3 DNA: TGTGCCAGCAGCCAAGAAGGCGGGCCGACAGATACGCAGTATTTT
CDR3 protein: CASSQEGGPTDTQYF

J gene: TRBJ1-1
clone size: few
D gene: TRBD1
V gene: TRBV2
CDR3 DNA: TGTGCCAGCAGGGACAGGAGATTGAACACTGAAGCTTTCTTT
CDR3 protein: CASRDRRLNTEAFF

J gene: TRBJ2-7
clone size: .
D gene: .
V gene: TRBV7-3
CDR3 DNA: TGTGCCAGCAGCTTAATAGGTAGCTCCGAGCAGTACTTC
CDR3 protein: CASSLIGSSEQYF

J gene: TRBJ1-2
clone size: .
D gene: TRBD1
V gene: TRBV28
CDR3 DNA: TGTGCCAGCAGTTTTCCGGGACAGGGAAGATATGGCTACACCTTC
CDR3 protein: CASSFPGQGRYGYTF

J gene: TRBJ2-7
clone size: once
D gene: TRBD2
V gene: TRBV9
CDR3 DNA: TGTGCCAGCAGCCCTCATAGGACTAGCGGGACCTACGAGCAGTACTTC
CDR3 protein: CASSPHRTSGTYEQYF

J gene: TRBJ2-7
clone size: .
D gene: TRBD2
V gene: TRBV29-1
CDR3 DNA: TGCAGCGTTGTTGGGCTTTTGGGCGGGAGTAAACCCTACGAGCAGTACTTC
CDR3 protein: CSVVGLLGGSKPYEQYF

J gene: TRBJ2-7
clone size: .
D gene: .
V gene: TRBV19
CDR3 DNA: TGTGCCACCCGTCGCGCAGCTGAGGGTGGGTACGAGCAGTACTTC
CDR3 protein: CATRRAAEGGYEQYF

J gene: TRBJ1-1
clone size: .
D gene: .
V gene: TRBV18
CDR3 DNA: TGTGCCAGCTCTTCCGAGGGGACTAACACTGAAGCTTTCTTT
CDR3 protein: CASSSEGTNTEAFF

J gene: TRBJ2-4
clone size: .
D gene: .
V gene: TRBV6-6
CDR3 DNA: TGTGCCAGCAGTTACGGGGGGGGCGAAGCCAAAAACATTCAGTACTTC
CDR3 protein: CASSYGGGEAKNIQYF

J gene: TRBJ2-1
clone size: .
D gene: TRBD2
V gene: TRBV28
CDR3 DNA: TGTGCCAGCACAGAAGGAGTGGGCGGGAGGTTCAATGAGCAGTTCTTC
CDR3 protein: CASTEGVGGRFNEQFF

J gene: TRBJ2-7
clone size: few
D gene: TRBD1
V gene: TRBV6-1
CDR3 DNA: TGTGCCAGCAGTGAAGCGCTGAGACAGGGGGGCGAGCAGTACTTC
CDR3 protein: CASSEALRQGGEQYF

J gene: TRBJ2-2
clone size: .
D gene: .
V gene: TRBV10-2
CDR3 DNA: TGCGCCAGCAGTGAAATCGGGGAAGCTAGGCTTGGGGAGCTGTTTTTT
CDR3 protein: CASSEIGEARLGELFF

J gene: TRBJ2-7
clone size: .
D gene: .
V gene: TRBV10-1
CDR3 DNA: TGCGCCAGCAGTGAAGTGCCGGAGCTGAGGCAGTACTTC
CDR3 protein: CASSEVPELRQYF

J gene: TRBJ1-2
clone size: once
D gene: .
V gene: TRBV19
CDR3 DNA: TGTGCCAGTAGTATTAGTCGGAGGAAGTATGGCTACACCTTC
CDR3 protein: CASSISRRKYGYTF

J gene: TRBJ1-1
clone size: .
D gene: .
V gene: TRBV6-5
CDR3 DNA: TGTGCCAGCAGTTACTCGACTGTAGGCTGGACTGAAGCTTTCTTT
CDR3 protein: CASSYSTVGWTEAFF

J gene: TRBJ2-7
clone size: .
D gene: TRBD2
V gene: TRBV5-1
CDR3 DNA: TGCGCCAGCAGCTTAAACCTAGCGGCTACCGCTGGAACTACCTACGAGCAGTACTTC
CDR3 protein: CASSLNLAATAGTTYEQYF

J gene: TRBJ1-6
clone size: .
D gene: TRBD1
V gene: TRBV5-1
CDR3 DNA: TGCGCCAGCAGCTCGGGGGACAGCTATAATTCACCCCTCCACTTT
CDR3 protein: CASSSGDSYNSPLHF

J gene: TRBJ2-7
clone size: .
D gene: TRBD2
V gene: TRBV5-1
CDR3 DNA: TGCGCCAGCAGCTTACTAGCGGGAGGGCCTTACGAGCAGTACTTC
CDR3 protein: CASSLLAGGPYEQYF

J gene: TRBJ1-1
clone size: .
D gene: .
V gene: TRBV7-9
CDR3 DNA: TGTGCCAGCAGCTTATGGGGGGGCGTGAACACTGAAGCTTTCTTT
CDR3 protein: CASSLWGGVNTEAFF

J gene: TRBJ2-5
clone size: once
D gene: .
V gene: TRBV27
CDR3 DNA: TGTGCCAGCAGTTTTGGCAGGGGTGAGACCCAGTACTTC
CDR3 protein: CASSFGRGETQYF

J gene: TRBJ1-5
clone size: .
D gene: .
V gene: TRBV5-8
CDR3 DNA: TGTGCCAGCAGTTATTGGGAGGGCGCGAGGAAACAGCCCCAGCATTTT
CDR3 protein: CASSYWEGARKQPQHF

J gene: TRBJ2-3
clone size: .
D gene: TRBD1
V gene: TRBV28
CDR3 DNA: TGTGCCGGCAGTCGGGGTACAGGGGTAAGCACAGATACGCAGTATTTT
CDR3 protein: CAGSRGTGVSTDTQYF

J gene: TRBJ2-1
clone size: .
D gene: .
V gene: TRBV6-1
CDR3 DNA: TGTGCCAGCACGGGTAGGTCCTACAATGAGCAGTTCTTC
CDR3 protein: CASTGRSYNEQFF

J gene: TRBJ2-1
clone size: .
D gene: TRBD1
V gene: TRBV7-9
CDR3 DNA: TGTGCCAGCAGCCCGGGACAGGGGGACTATGAGCAGTTCTTC
CDR3 protein: CASSPGQGDYEQFF

J gene: TRBJ1-2
clone size: .
D gene: .
V gene: TRBV5-1
CDR3 DNA: TGCGCCAGCAGCTTGGACAGTAACTATGGCTACACCTTC
CDR3 protein: CASSLDSNYGYTF

J gene: TRBJ1-5
clone size: .
D gene: .
V gene: TRBV28
CDR3 DNA: TGTGCCAGCTTAAAACCCGGTGCTTTTTGGTCCCAGCATTTT
CDR3 protein: CASLKPGAFWSQHF

J gene: TRBJ2-3
clone size: few
D gene: TRBD2
V gene: TRBV18
CDR3 DNA: TGTGCCAGCTCACCGATCGGGTCCTTAGCGGGAGGGCCAGATACGCAGTATTTT
CDR3 protein: CASSPIGSLAGGPDTQYF

J gene: TRBJ2-2
clone size: .
D gene: .
V gene: TRBV5-1
CDR3 DNA: TGCGCCAGCAGCTTGTCAGGGGACGGGGAGCTGTTTTTT
CDR3 protein: CASSLSGDGELFF

J gene: TRBJ2-2
clone size: .
D gene: .
V gene: TRBV4-1
CDR3 DNA: TGCGCCAGCAGCCAAGCCACGGGACTCACGAACACCGGGGAGCTGTTTTTT
CDR3 protein: CASSQATGLTNTGELFF

J gene: TRBJ2-1
clone size: .
D gene: TRBD2
V gene: TRBV5-1
CDR3 DNA: TGCGCCAGCAGCTTGGATTTCGGGGGAGGGTATAAGGACAATGAGCAGTTCTTC
CDR3 protein: CASSLDFGGGYKDNEQFF

J gene: TRBJ2-3
clone size: few
D gene: TRBD2
V gene: TRBV9
CDR3 DNA: TGTGCCAGCAGCCCGGAGGGGAGGGCCTGGACAGATACGCAGTATTTT
CDR3 protein: CASSPEGRAWTDTQYF

J gene: TRBJ2-2
clone size: .
D gene: TRBD2
V gene: TRBV18
CDR3 DNA: TGTGCCAGCTCACCCAGCGGGAGGCCCCTCACCGGGGAGCTGTTTTTT
CDR3 protein: CASSPSGRPLTGELFF

J gene: TRBJ2-7
clone size: once
D gene: TRBD2
V gene: TRBV5-1
CDR3 DNA: TGCGCCAGCAGCTTTGGGATGACGGGAGGCGAGCAGTACTTC
CDR3 protein: CASSFGMTGGEQYF

J gene: TRBJ2-2
clone size: .
D gene: TRBD2
V gene: TRBV19
CDR3 DNA: TGTGCCAGTGGCGCTGTAGCGGGAGAGAACACCGGGGAGCTGTTTTTT
CDR3 protein: CASGAVAGENTGELFF

J gene: TRBJ2-7
clone size: .
D gene: TRBD1
V gene: TRBV4-1
CDR3 DNA: TGCGCCAGCAGCCACCCGACCGGGACAGGGAGTGGCGAGCAGTACTTC
CDR3 protein: CASSHPTGTGSGEQYF

J gene: TRBJ2-5
clone size: .
D gene: .
V gene: TRBV28
CDR3 DNA: TGTGCCAGCAGTTTATCAGGGTTCTACCAAGAGACCCAGTACTTC
CDR3 protein: CASSLSGFYQETQYF

J gene: TRBJ1-2
clone size: few
D gene: TRBD1
V gene: TRBV29-1
CDR3 DNA: TGCAGCCCTTGGCCGGTGACAGGGGGGAAGGTTGGTTATGGCTACACCTTC
CDR3 protein: CSPWPVTGGKVGYGYTF

J gene: TRBJ2-7
clone size: .
D gene: TRBD2
V gene: TRBV7-9
CDR3 DNA: TGTGCCAGCAGCCTGAGTCGTGGACTAGCGGCCTCCTACGAGCAGTACTTC
CDR3 protein: CASSLSRGLAASYEQYF

J gene: TRBJ1-2
clone size: .
D gene: TRBD1
V gene: TRBV28
CDR3 DNA: TGTGCCAGCACCGTGGGGACAGGGCCTCGTTCCTATGGCTACACCTTC
CDR3 protein: CASTVGTGPRSYGYTF